The T cell receptor (beta chain) under discussion was sequenced for a study of breast tumors, draining lymph nodes, adjacent tissues. Study-wide results and limits: Tumors had less TCR diversity than lymph nodes, more than nontumor tissue. That most tumor T cells come from lymph nodes remained unproven. Luminal-like breast cancer showed significantly higher tumor–nontumor repertoire similarity than basal-like.

On this clonotype itself: Its specificity is unknown. This may be a read error, as it is one base from a much larger clone.

This CDR3 has 13 amino acids. The V gene's germline CDR1 is SGHDT and CDR2 YYEEEE. Axillary draining lymph nodes of breast cancer patients supplied the node samples. In TCRdb, the multiplex PCR reads were re-called with MiXCR into one record per CDR3 protein. Here the sample spans some 100,000 distinct CDR3 sequences, around 20% being singletons. The sequenced sample consisted of axillary lymph node tissue. This receptor was obtained from a female donor with breast cancer. Some clones in this sample may be carry-over from other donors' samples. The rearrangement links TRBV5-6 to TRBJ2-7, with 8 bases matching TRBD2. The CDR3 nucleotides read TGTGCCGGCAGCTTTTCGGGGGGGCGGGAGCAGTACTTC. Protein sequence: CAGSFSGGREQYF.